The 18 T cell receptor beta chains listed next were all sequenced from one sample in a study of T-cell memory formation after mild COVID-19. TCRdb ran MiXCR on the 5' RACE reads and lists one entry per CDR3 protein. The table has roughly 130,000 distinct CDR3 sequences, around 15% seen once; the top ten hold 4% to 6%. The sample comprised PBMCs or a T cell subset sorted from them (not recorded which). Receptors were obtained from a young man who had mild COVID-19 (a few samples of this study predate the infection). Cell type and time point are not known.

The V and J genes are TRBV18 and TRBJ1-2; 8 nucleotides line up with TRBD1. The CDR3 has 15 amino acids. J was trimmed by 5 bases and V by 6 bases; bases with no gene match: 11. Germline values: CDR1 KGHSH, CDR2 LQKENI. The CDR3 bases are TGTGCCAGCTCCCGCGCAGGGGGCCCGGAGTATGGCTACACCTTC. This translates into CASSRAGGPEYGYTF.

The table lists this clonotype with a few counts. The rearrangement uses TRBV25-1 and TRBJ2-5; D may be TRBD2 (5 bases). The V gene lost 6 bases and the J gene lost 4 bases, with 18 bases spanning the gap. CDR1 and CDR2 from the germline V gene are MGHDK and SYGVNS. The CDR3 is made up of 15 amino acids. This CDR3 reads CASSSPKRARETQYF. The DNA for the CDR3 is TGTGCCAGCAGCAGTCCCAAGAGGGCGCGAGAGACCCAGTACTTC. Full variable domain (outside the CDR3, taken from reference TRBV25-1 and TRBJ2-5): EADIYQTPRYLVIGTGKKITLECSQTMGHDKMYWYQQDPGMELHLIHYSYGVNSTEKGDLSSESTVSRIRTEHFPLTLESARPSHTSQYLCASSSPKRARETQYFGPGTRLLVL.

This rearrangement joins TRBV19 to TRBJ1-6; the D is unclear. The CDR3 extends over 16 amino acids. V was shortened by 3 bases and J by 0 bases, with 9 bases between the two germline ends. Germline V CDR1 and CDR2: LNHDA, SQIVND (reference sequence). Here the CDR3 reads CASSMVLSSYNSPLHF. CDR3 DNA: TGTGCCAGTAGTATGGTATTAAGCTCCTATAATTCACCCCTCCACTTT.

The chain joins TRBV6-1 to TRBJ2-7, with D possibly TRBD1 on 5 matching bases. V gave up 3 bases and J gave up 6 bases, with 15 bases separating them. The length of the CDR3 is 14 residues. Germline V lookup: CDR1 MNHNS, CDR2 SASEGT. The CDR3 reads CASSEYRQTSEQYV. DNA of the CDR3: TGTGCCAGCAGTGAGTACCGACAGACAAGCGAGCAGTACGTC.

The sample holds a few counts of this clonotype. The CDR3 here is CASSYQGSTDTQYF. The DNA of the CDR3 is TGTGCCAGCAGTTACCAGGGGAGCACAGATACGCAGTATTTT. V and J are TRBV7-8 and TRBJ2-3; a weak D match, TRBD1 (6 bases). Trimming stripped 6 bases from V and 0 bases from J, with 10 bases between. This CDR3 has 14 residues. Germline lookup yields CDR1 SGHVS and CDR2 FQNEAQ.

This clonotype was counted between two and nine times. The chain joins TRBV11-2 to TRBJ2-3; D unclear. V lost 0 bases, J lost 0 bases, and 4 bases lay in between. CDR3 size: 14 residues. Per the germline V gene, CDR1 is SGHAT and CDR2 is FQNNGV. The CDR3 DNA sequence: TGTGCCAGCAGCTTAGAACCCAGCACAGATACGCAGTATTTT. Translated: CASSLEPSTDTQYF.

The sample holds a few counts of this clonotype. No conserved phenylalanine or tryptophan ends this CDR3, so it is likely a read error. This chain links TRBV5-1 with TRBJ2-2; the match to TRBD2 covers 7 bases. Germline trimming cut 0 bases from V and 5 bases from J; bases unmatched to any gene: 7. Looked up from germline, CDR1 is SGHRS and CDR2 is YFSETQ. The CDR3 runs 16 residues. The CDR3 DNA follows: TGCGCCAGCAGCTTGGAGATTAGTAGCGGGACCGGGGAGCTGTTTCTT. Translation gives CASSLEISSGTGELFL.

The chain is built from TRBV7-9 and TRBJ2-7, with 9 bases matching TRBD1. The CDR3 is 15 residues long. J gave up 5 bases and V 2 bases, and 7 bases lay outside the gene matches. Germline assignment: CDR1 SEHNR and CDR2 FQNEAQ (reference sequence). The CDR3: CASSLKGWDRDEQYF. In DNA form, the CDR3 reads TGTGCCAGCAGCTTAAAAGGGTGGGACAGGGACGAGCAGTACTTC.

This clonotype is deemed medium-sized. The V call is TRBV5-1, the J call TRBJ2-1, with D possibly TRBD1 on 5 matching bases. Per germline, CDR1 SGHRS and CDR2 YFSETQ. V was cut by 1 base and J by 5 bases, with 7 bases left in between. CDR3 length: 13 amino acids. CDR3 protein: CASSLTGNNEQFF. Written as DNA, the CDR3 is TGCGCCAGCAGCTTGACAGGCAACAATGAGCAGTTCTTC.

This chain joins TRBV7-9 and TRBJ1-4; D might be TRBD1 (6 bases). The germline V and J ends were trimmed by 3 bases and 5 bases, with 10 bases remaining between them. The CDR3 consists of 14 residues. Germline CDR1 is SEHNR and CDR2 is FQNEAQ (reference sequence). CDR3 residues: CASSLGGANEKLFF. The CDR3 DNA reads TGTGCCAGCAGCTTGGGGGGCGCAAATGAAAAACTGTTTTTT.

CDR3 amino acids: CASAARNEKLFF. The DNA for the CDR3 is TGTGCCAGCGCGGCAAGAAATGAAAAACTGTTTTTT. The V gene is TRBV6-1, the J gene TRBJ1-4; D gene uncertain. V dropped 8 bases and J dropped 5 bases, with 9 bases sitting between them. Germline CDR1 reads MNHNS; CDR2 reads SASEGT. The CDR3 runs 12 residues.

The chain has TRBV19 and TRBJ2-2; a weak D match, TRBD2 (5 bases). This CDR3 has 13 residues. Trimming left V 5 bases short and J 4 bases short, with 8 bases between. The V gene's germline CDR1 is LNHDA and CDR2 SQIVND (reference sequence). The CDR3 protein is CASSSGVTGELFF. The DNA of the CDR3 is TGTGCCAGTAGTTCCGGGGTCACCGGGGAGCTGTTTTTT.

This clonotype has more than one count but fewer than ten. The DNA of the CDR3 is TGTGCCAGCTCGACACAGGGGACCCTCACAGATACGCAGTATTTT. It encodes CASSTQGTLTDTQYF. J is TRBJ2-3 and V is TRBV12-3 or TRBV12-4, with 7 bases identical to TRBD1. The ends lost 8 bases at V and 2 bases at J; junction bases unmatched: 10. This CDR3 spans 15 amino acids.

The chain is built from TRBV7-9 and TRBJ1-4; perhaps TRBD1 as D (6 bases). CDR1 is SEHNR, CDR2 FQNEAQ, per germline (reference sequence). The length of the CDR3 is 15 residues. V lost 5 bases, J lost 4 bases, and 14 bases lay in between. The DNA for the CDR3 is TGTGCCAGCAGCGCCACAGGACAGTTTAATGAAAAACTGTTTTTT. This codes for CASSATGQFNEKLFF.

This chain uses TRBV20-1 with TRBJ2-3, with 9 bases fitting TRBD2. The CDR3 covers 15 residues. CDR1 and CDR2 from the germline V gene are DFQATT and SNEGSKA (reference sequence). With V trimmed by 8 bases and J by 0 bases, 9 bases remained unmatched. CDR3 nucleotide sequence: TGCAGTTCCCCCGGCGGGGGGGCTAGCACAGATACGCAGTATTTT. It specifies CSSPGGGASTDTQYF.

This clonotype was detected a few times. The chain employs TRBV12-3 or TRBV12-4 and TRBJ2-3; D is unresolved. Deletions cut 3 bases from V and 4 bases from J, with 11 bases between. The CDR3 covers 14 residues. The CDR3 DNA reads as TGTGCCAGCAGTTTTCGTATTATTGCAGATACGCAGTATTTT. Translated, it gives CASSFRIIADTQYF.

This clonotype was detected only a few times. The chain recombines TRBV5-1 with TRBJ2-7; D might be TRBD1 or TRBD2, each matching 5 bases. CDR1 and CDR2 (germline): SGHRS, YFSETQ. The CDR3 is 16 amino acids. The ends were cut back, 0 bases at V and 3 bases at J, with 16 bases in the middle. The DNA for the CDR3 is TGCGCCAGCAGCTTGGGGCTGGGGCAGGGAGTCTACGAGCAGTACTTC. Amino acids: CASSLGLGQGVYEQYF.

This clonotype was observed a few times. The CDR3: CASSLAQDRDTEAFF. As DNA, the CDR3 is TGCGCCAGCAGCTTGGCCCAGGATCGGGACACTGAAGCTTTCTTT. The chain employs TRBV5-1 and TRBJ1-1; D ambiguous. This CDR3 comprises 15 residues. Germline V CDR1 and CDR2: SGHRS, YFSETQ. Trimming shortened V by 0 bases and J by 3 bases, and 12 bases separated the two germline ends.